This T cell receptor (beta chain) derives from a study of Ad26.COV2.S vaccination and SARS-CoV-2 variants. Across the whole study: The study gave Ad26.COV2.S intramuscularly, once or twice 56 days apart.

To note about this clone: Its specificity is unknown.

Sample treatment: over 15 received Ad26.COV2.S at low or high dose, single or two shots; roughly five received placebo; per-sample allocation not given. Material that was analyzed had been drawn on day 63 after the first vaccine or placebo injection. Based in Boston, the donor was an adult of 18-55 years. Only in-frame clones appear in the TCRdb table, and some are missing; sequencing was by immunoSEQ multiplex PCR. Of some 420,000 clones listed, around 87% are singletons. Study-level points and caveats: Breadth and depth estimates from TCRs may understate total T cell responses.

Germline V lookup: CDR1 SGDLS, CDR2 YYNGEE. The CDR3 is 14 residues long. The ends lost 4 bases at V and 3 bases at J; junction bases unmatched: 7. V is TRBV9 and J is TRBJ2-7, with 7 bases identical to TRBD1. The sample here was peripheral blood, taken in a trial of Ad26.COV2.S vaccine versus placebo. The TCR was taken from a person aged 18-60 years who received the Ad26.COV2.S COVID-19 vaccine or a placebo. In DNA form, the CDR3 reads TGTGCCAGCAGCCTTTCGGGACAGATCTACGAGCAGTACTTC. It yields the protein CASSLSGQIYEQYF. The whole variable domain, remainder taken from reference TRBV9 and TRBJ2-7, is DSGVTQTPKHLITATGQRVTLRCSPRSGDLSVYWYQQSLDQGLQFLIQYYNGEERAKGNILERFSAQQFPDLHSELNLSSLELGDSALYFCASSLSGQIYEQYFGPGTRLTVT.